The sample holds many counts of the clone carrying this T cell receptor beta chain. What it binds is not known. Isolation per sample recovered at least 7 million PBMCs. PCR was performed a second time for 7 to 11 cycles using a sample-barcoded 5' primer and a J-beta primer mix. MiXCR, run by TCRdb on the 5' RACE reads, gives a single entry per CDR3 protein. The sample lists around 520,000 distinct CDR3 sequences, 27% seen once, with approximately 4% in the top ten. The entry originates in a study of blood T cells in healthy people across ages. General study findings and limits: When set beside aged donors, long-lived donors presented more naive CD4+ cells and higher diversity.

The V gene's germline CDR1 is MNHEY and CDR2 SMNVEV (reference sequence). Trimming stripped 6 bases from V and 0 bases from J, with 24 bases between. The CDR3 length is 18 residues. A further study also used this sample, focusing on T cells of mothers and their children. Per that study: With the M1S primer of the second PCR, sample barcodes and 2-4 random nucleotides were added.

The receptor was derived from a boy aged 2 to 10 in good health. This chain links TRBV27 with TRBJ2-7; D is possibly TRBD2 (5 bases). The sequenced material came from blood. CDR3 sequence reads: CASSPLFPTSELSYEQYF. The CDR3 DNA sequence: TGTGCCAGCAGCCCCCTATTCCCTACTAGTGAACTCTCCTACGAGCAGTACTTC.